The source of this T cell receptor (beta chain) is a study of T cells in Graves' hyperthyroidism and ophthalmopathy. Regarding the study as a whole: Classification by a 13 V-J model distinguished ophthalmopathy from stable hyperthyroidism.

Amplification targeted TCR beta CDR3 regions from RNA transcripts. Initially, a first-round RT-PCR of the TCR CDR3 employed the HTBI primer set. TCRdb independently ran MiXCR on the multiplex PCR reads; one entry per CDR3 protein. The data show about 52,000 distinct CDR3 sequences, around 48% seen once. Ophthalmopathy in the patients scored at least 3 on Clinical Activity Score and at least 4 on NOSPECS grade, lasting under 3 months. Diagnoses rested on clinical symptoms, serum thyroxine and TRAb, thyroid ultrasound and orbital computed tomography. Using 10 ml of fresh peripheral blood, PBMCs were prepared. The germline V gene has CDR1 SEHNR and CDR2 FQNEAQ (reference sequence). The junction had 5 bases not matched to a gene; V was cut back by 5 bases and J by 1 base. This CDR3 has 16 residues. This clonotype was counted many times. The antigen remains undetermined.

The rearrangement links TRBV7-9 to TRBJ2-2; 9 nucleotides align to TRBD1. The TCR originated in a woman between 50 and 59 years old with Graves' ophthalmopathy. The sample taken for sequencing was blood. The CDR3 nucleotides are TGTGCCAGCAGCAGGGGACAGGGTGGGAACACCGGGGAGCTGTTTTTT. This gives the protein CASSRGQGGNTGELFF.